This entry concerns a single T cell receptor beta chain. Germline CDR1 reads SGHDN; CDR2 reads FVKESK. With 4 bases removed from V and 9 bases from J, the gap between germline ends came to 9 bases. The CDR3 contains 11 residues. Clones were sequenced by immunoSEQ multiplex PCR, and TCRdb holds only the in-frame ones, with some missing. This sample has some 400,000 clones, with 70% to 90% found just once. These data come from a study of blood T cell repertoires in COVID-19. The chain carries TRBV14 and TRBJ1-1, with D maybe TRBD1 (6 bases). The sequenced sample consisted of PBMCs or T cells enriched from blood (not recorded which). This receptor was obtained from a young man who had recovered from COVID-19. This chain's CDR3 is CASSLGQKAFF. CDR3 coding DNA: TGTGCCAGCAGCCTAGGACAGAAAGCTTTCTTT.